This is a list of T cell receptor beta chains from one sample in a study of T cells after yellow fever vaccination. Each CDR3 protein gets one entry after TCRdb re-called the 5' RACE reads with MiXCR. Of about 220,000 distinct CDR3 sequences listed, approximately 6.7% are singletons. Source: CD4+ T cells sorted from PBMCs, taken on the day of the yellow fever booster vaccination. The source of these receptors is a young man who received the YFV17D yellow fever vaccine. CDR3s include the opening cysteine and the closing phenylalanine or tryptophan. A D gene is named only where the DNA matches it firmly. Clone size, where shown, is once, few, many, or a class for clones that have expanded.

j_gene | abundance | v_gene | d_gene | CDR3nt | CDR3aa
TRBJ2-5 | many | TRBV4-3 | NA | TGCGCCAGCAGCCAGGACTTACAAGAGACCCAGTACTTC | CASSQDLQETQYF
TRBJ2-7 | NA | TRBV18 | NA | TGTGCCAGCTCACCACCCGGGGGGCTGGTCGAGCAGTACTTC | CASSPPGGLVEQYF
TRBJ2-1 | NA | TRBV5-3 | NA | TGTGCCAGAAGCAGTAACGGACAGAGCTCCTACAATGAGCAGTTCTTC | CARSSNGQSSYNEQFF
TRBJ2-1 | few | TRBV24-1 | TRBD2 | TGTGCCACCAGTGACCCCGTCGGGGTAGCGGGGACCTACAATGAGCAGTTCTTC | CATSDPVGVAGTYNEQFF
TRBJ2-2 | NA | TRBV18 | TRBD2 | TGTGCCAGCTCACCCCTGGGACTAGTCATCACCGGGGAGCTGTTTTTT | CASSPLGLVITGELFF
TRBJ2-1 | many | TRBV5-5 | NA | TGTGCCAGCAGCCCGGGGCAGGGGGGCTACAATGAGCAGTTCTTC | CASSPGQGGYNEQFF
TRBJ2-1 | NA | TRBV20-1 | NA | TGCAGTGCCCACCCCATAGCTGGGTACAATGAGCAGTTCTTC | CSAHPIAGYNEQFF
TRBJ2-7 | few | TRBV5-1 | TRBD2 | TGCGCCAGCAGCTTTAGCGGGTTCGCCTACGAGCAGTACTTC | CASSFSGFAYEQYF
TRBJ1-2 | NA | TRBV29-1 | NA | TGCAGCGTTGGGGGAGGGGATCGCGGCTACACCTTC | CSVGGGDRGYTF
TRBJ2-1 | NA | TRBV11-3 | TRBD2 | TGTGCCAGCAGCCCAGGGACTAGCGGGATAGTTAGTGAGCAGTTCTTC | CASSPGTSGIVSEQFF
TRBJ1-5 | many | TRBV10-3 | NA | TGTGCCATTAGTGATAGCAATCAGCCCCAGCATTTT | CAISDSNQPQHF
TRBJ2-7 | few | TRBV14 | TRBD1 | TGTGCCAGCAGCCTCTTCGGACAGGGTATATCCTACGAGCAGTACTTC | CASSLFGQGISYEQYF
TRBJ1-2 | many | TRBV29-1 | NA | TGCAGCGTTGAAGATCTTAGGGCTGGCTACACCTTC | CSVEDLRAGYTF
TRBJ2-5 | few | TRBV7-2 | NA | TGTGCCAGCAGCTTCTCCCGTCAAGAGACCCAGTACTTC | CASSFSRQETQYF
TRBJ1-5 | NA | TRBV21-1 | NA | TGTGCCAGCAGCAACTGGAATAATCAACATCAGCCCCAGCATTTT | CASSNWNNQHQPQHF
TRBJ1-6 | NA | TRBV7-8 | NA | TGTGCCAGCAGACGGAATAATTCACCCCTCCACTTT | CASRRNNSPLHF
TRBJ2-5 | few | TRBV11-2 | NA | TGTGCCAGCAGGACCCGTACAGCGGAGCTGGGAGAGACCCAGTACTTC | CASRTRTAELGETQYF
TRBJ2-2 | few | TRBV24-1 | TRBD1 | TGTGCCACCAAACGGACAGGGGAAACCGGGGAGCTGTTTTTT | CATKRTGETGELFF
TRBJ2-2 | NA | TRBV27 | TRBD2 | TGTGCCATCAAATCCCTAGCGGGAGGCGAGGCCGGGGAGCTGTTTTTT | CAIKSLAGGEAGELFF
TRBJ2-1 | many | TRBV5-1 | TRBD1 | TGCGCCAGCAGCTTGGCCGGGACAGTGCCAACCCCTGAGCAGTTCTTC | CASSLAGTVPTPEQFF
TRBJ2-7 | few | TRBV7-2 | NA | TGTGCCAGCAGCTCCGGACCGGTTTCCTACGAGCAGTACTTC | CASSSGPVSYEQYF
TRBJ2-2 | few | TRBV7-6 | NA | TGTGCCAGCAGCTCCTCGCCGGGTACCGGGGAGCTGTTTTTT | CASSSSPGTGELFF
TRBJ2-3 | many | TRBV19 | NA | TGTGCCAGTAGTACTCTCCGGAGCCCCTGGGCGGATACGCAGTATTTT | CASSTLRSPWADTQYF
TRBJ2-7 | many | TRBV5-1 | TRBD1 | TGCGCCAGCTCCCTGGGACAGGGGGCGATCTACGAGCAGTACTTC | CASSLGQGAIYEQYF
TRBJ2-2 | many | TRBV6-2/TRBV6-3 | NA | TGTGCCAGCAGTTCGGGATCCAGGGCTGGTTACACCGGGGAGCTGTTTTTT | CASSSGSRAGYTGELFF
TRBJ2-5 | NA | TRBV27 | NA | TGTGCCAGCAGTCCCAGCGCCCCAGAGACCCAGTACTTC | CASSPSAPETQYF
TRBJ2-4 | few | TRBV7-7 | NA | TGTGCTAGCAGCCCCAACCCGGGGAACATTCAGTACTTC | CASSPNPGNIQYF
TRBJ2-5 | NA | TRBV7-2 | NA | TGTGCCAGCAGCCTGTTTTGGCAAGAGACCCAGTACTTC | CASSLFWQETQYF
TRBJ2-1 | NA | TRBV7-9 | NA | TGTGCCAGCAGTTACGGCGGACTCGCTGTTTCCTACAATGAGCAGTTCTTC | CASSYGGLAVSYNEQFF
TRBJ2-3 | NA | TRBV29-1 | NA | TGCAGCGTTGAAGGGACGAGGACCACAGCTACGCAGTATTTT | CSVEGTRTTATQYF
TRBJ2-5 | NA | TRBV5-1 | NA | TGCGCCAGCAGCTCCGAATTCCAAGAGACCCAGTACTTC | CASSSEFQETQYF
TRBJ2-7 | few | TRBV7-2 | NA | TGTGCCAGCAATCTTGTCGGGGGCTTGGGCGAGCAGTACTTC | CASNLVGGLGEQYF
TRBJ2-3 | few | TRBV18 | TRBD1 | TGTGCCAGCTCACGGGACAGGGACTCGCAGTATTTT | CASSRDRDSQYF
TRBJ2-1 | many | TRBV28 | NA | TGTGCCAGCAGCAGGGACTTCCGGAGCAATGAGCAGTTCTTC | CASSRDFRSNEQFF
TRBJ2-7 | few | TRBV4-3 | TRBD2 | TGCGCCAGCAGCCGGACTAGCGACTACGAGCAGTACTTC | CASSRTSDYEQYF
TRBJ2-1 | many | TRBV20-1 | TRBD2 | TGCAGTGCTAGAGATTTTTGGAGTAGCGGGAGAGCTGAGCAGTTCTTC | CSARDFWSSGRAEQFF
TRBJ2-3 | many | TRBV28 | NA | TGTGCCAGCAGTGTCTCGGTTGAAGATACGCAGTATTTT | CASSVSVEDTQYF
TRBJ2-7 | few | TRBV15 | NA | TGTGCCACCAGCAGAGAGCAGGGAAGGGGCTACGAGCAGTACTTC | CATSREQGRGYEQYF
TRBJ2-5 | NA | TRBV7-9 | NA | TGTGCCAGCCGGACCTATCCAGCCCGGGAGACCCAGTACTTC | CASRTYPARETQYF
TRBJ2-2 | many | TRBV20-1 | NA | TGCAGTGCCTTGCGGGAGAACACCGGGGAGCTGTTTTTT | CSALRENTGELFF
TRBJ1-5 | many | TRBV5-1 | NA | TGCGCCAGCTCCCTAGGGTCCGGCAATCAGCCCCAGCATTTT | CASSLGSGNQPQHF
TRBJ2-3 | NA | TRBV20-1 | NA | TGCAGTGCTAGAGCCCGCACAGATACGCAGTATTTT | CSARARTDTQYF
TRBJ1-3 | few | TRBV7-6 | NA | TGTGCCAGCAGCTTAGAATCAACAGCTGGCGGTTACCACTCTGGAAACACCATATATTTT | CASSLESTAGGYHSGNTIYF
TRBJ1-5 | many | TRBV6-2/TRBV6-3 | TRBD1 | TGTGCCAGCAGTCGGGACAGGGATCAGCCCCAGCATTTT | CASSRDRDQPQHF
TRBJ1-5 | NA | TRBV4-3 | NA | TGCGCCAGCAGCCAAGATTTAGGAGTCGATCAGCCCCAGCATTTT | CASSQDLGVDQPQHF
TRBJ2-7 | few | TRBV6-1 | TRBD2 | TGTGCCAGCAGTACCCGGACTAGCGGTACCTACGAGCAGTACTTC | CASSTRTSGTYEQYF
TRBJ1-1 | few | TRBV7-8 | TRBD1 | TGTGCCAGCAGGCTAAGGACAGGAGCCATGAACACTGAAGCTTTCTTT | CASRLRTGAMNTEAFF
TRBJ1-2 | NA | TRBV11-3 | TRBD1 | TGTGCCAGCAGACGCTCGGTCGACAGGGATAGCTACACCTTC | CASRRSVDRDSYTF
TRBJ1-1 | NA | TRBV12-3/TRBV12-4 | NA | TGTGCCAGCAGTGGGGGGGGGAGTTTTGTATCTGAAGCTTTCTTT | CASSGGGSFVSEAFF
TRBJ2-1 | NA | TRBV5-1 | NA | TGCGCCAGCAGTAGGGACTCCTACAATGAGCAGTTCTTC | CASSRDSYNEQFF
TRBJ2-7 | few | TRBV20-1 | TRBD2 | TGCAGTGCTAGAGGTGGGACTAGGATCACCTACGAGCAGTACTTC | CSARGGTRITYEQYF